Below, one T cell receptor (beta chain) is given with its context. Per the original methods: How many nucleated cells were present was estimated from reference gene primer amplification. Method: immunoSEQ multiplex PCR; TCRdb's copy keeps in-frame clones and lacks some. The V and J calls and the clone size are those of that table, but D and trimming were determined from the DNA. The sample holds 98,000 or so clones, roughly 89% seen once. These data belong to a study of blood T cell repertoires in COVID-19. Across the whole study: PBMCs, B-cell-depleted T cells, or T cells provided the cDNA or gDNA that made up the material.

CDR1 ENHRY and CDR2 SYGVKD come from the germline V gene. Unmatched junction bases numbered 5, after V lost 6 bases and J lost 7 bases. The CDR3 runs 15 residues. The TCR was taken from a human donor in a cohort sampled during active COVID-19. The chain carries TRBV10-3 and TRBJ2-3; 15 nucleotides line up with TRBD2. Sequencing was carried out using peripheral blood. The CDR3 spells CAISRTSGGAHTQYF. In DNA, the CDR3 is TGTGCCATCAGCCGGACTAGCGGGGGGGCCCATACGCAGTATTTT.